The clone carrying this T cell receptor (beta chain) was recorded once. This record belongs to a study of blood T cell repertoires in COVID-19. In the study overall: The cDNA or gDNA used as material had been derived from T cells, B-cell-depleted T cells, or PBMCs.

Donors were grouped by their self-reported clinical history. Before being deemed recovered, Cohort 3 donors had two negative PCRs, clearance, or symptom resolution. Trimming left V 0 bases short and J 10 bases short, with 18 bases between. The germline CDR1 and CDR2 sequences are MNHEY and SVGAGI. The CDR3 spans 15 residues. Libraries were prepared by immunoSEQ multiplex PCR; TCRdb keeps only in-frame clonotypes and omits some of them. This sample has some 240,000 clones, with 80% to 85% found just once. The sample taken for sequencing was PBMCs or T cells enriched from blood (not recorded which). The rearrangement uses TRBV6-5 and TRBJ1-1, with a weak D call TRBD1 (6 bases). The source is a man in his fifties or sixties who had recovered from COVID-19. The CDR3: CASSYSTGAGRPAFF. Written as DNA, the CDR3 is TGTGCCAGCAGTTACTCGACAGGAGCAGGGCGGCCAGCTTTCTTT.